These T cell receptor beta chains were read from a single sample in a study of vaccination and CD4 T cells after COVID-19. These receptors have no identified antigens. TCRdb re-called the PCR reads through MiXCR, storing one row per CDR3 protein. The sample carries some 18,000 distinct CDR3 sequences, under 30% recorded once. Sequenced material: cultured CD4+ T cells from blood. The origin of the receptors is a human donor with COVID-19. Each CDR3 is given with its conserved first and last residue. D genes are given only for firm matches. Size is omitted from some rows. Given values are once, few, many or a class for expanded clones.

cdr3_aa cdr3_nt v_call clone_size cdr3_length j_call d_call
CASRGWQAYNSPLHF TGTGCCAGCAGGGGGTGGCAGGCTTATAATTCACCCCTCCACTTT TRBV7-9 NA 15 TRBJ1-6 NA
CASKGGGTATYTF TGTGCCAGCAAGGGGGGCGGGACAGCAACATACACCTTC TRBV21-1 NA 13 TRBJ1-2 NA
CSGTGSNTGELFF TGCAGCGGGACAGGGTCGAACACCGGGGAGCTGTTTTTT TRBV29-1 NA 13 TRBJ2-2 TRBD1
CAISESGGVGTDTQYF TGTGCCATCAGTGAGTCCGGGGGTGTCGGCACAGATACGCAGTATTTT TRBV10-3 few 16 TRBJ2-3 NA
CASGDRGPEAFF TGTGCCAGTGGGGACAGGGGACCCGAAGCTTTCTTT TRBV2 NA 12 TRBJ1-1 TRBD1
CASSLASGYEKLFF TGTGCCAGCAGCTTAGCGTCAGGGTATGAAAAACTGTTTTTT TRBV7-8 few 14 TRBJ1-4 NA
CASSGGSGSETQYF TGTGCCAGCAGTGGAGGTAGCGGATCCGAGACCCAGTACTTC TRBV6-1 NA 14 TRBJ2-5 NA
CASRLRDGNNSPLHF TGTGCCAGCAGGTTACGGGACGGGAATAATTCACCCCTCCACTTT TRBV7-2 NA 15 TRBJ1-6 NA
CASSVESSTQYF TGTGCCAGCAGTGTGGAGAGTTCGACCCAGTACTTC TRBV2 NA 12 TRBJ2-5 NA
CSARDREDANYGYTF TGCAGTGCTAGAGACCGGGAGGACGCGAACTATGGCTACACCTTC TRBV20-1 hyperexpanded 15 TRBJ1-2 NA
CASRRTGEFINSPLHF TGTGCCAGCAGACGGACAGGGGAATTTATTAATTCACCCCTCCACTTT TRBV5-6 NA 16 TRBJ1-6 TRBD1
CASSIEGVPTEAFF TGTGCCAGCAGCATAGAGGGGGTTCCCACTGAAGCTTTCTTT TRBV5-5 NA 14 TRBJ1-1 NA
CASSPRQGGNTEAFF TGTGCCAGTAGCCCTAGACAGGGAGGGAACACTGAAGCTTTCTTT TRBV19 NA 15 TRBJ1-1 TRBD1
CASSVNRDSNQPQHF TGTGCCAGCAGCGTCAACCGGGACAGTAATCAGCCCCAGCATTTT TRBV2 NA 15 TRBJ1-5 TRBD1
CASSQRGAGYF TGTGCCAGCAGCCAAAGAGGGGCGGGGTATTTT TRBV6-1 few 11 TRBJ2-3 NA
CASSDRGSIRYLDF TGTGCCAGCAGTGACAGGGGTAGTATTCGGTATTTGGACTTC TRBV6-1 few 14 TRBJ2-7 NA
CASSSRLAPRTQYF TGTGCCAGCAGCTCCAGACTAGCCCCGCGAACCCAGTACTTC TRBV7-2 NA 14 TRBJ2-5 TRBD2
CATSRDQRETQYF TGTGCCACCAGCAGAGATCAGAGGGAGACCCAGTACTTC TRBV15 NA 13 TRBJ2-5 NA
CASSDLTGGVQPQHF TGTGCCAGCAGTGACCTGACAGGGGGGGTTCAGCCCCAGCATTTT TRBV28 few 15 TRBJ1-5 TRBD1
CASLEGQGGNQPQHF TGTGCCAGCCTTGAGGGACAGGGAGGTAATCAGCCCCAGCATTTT TRBV6-1 NA 15 TRBJ1-5 TRBD1
CASRQQGSSNQPQHF TGTGCCAGTAGGCAACAGGGGTCCAGCAATCAGCCCCAGCATTTT TRBV19 NA 15 TRBJ1-5 TRBD1
CAISESRVNTEAFF TGTGCCATCAGTGAGTCCAGGGTTAACACTGAAGCTTTCTTT TRBV10-3 medium-sized 14 TRBJ1-1 NA
CASSIRRLADQETQYF TGTGCCAGCAGCATCCGCCGGCTAGCGGACCAAGAGACCCAGTACTTC TRBV2 NA 16 TRBJ2-5 TRBD2
CASSPLPGELFF TGTGCCAGCAGCCCTCTTCCCGGGGAGCTGTTTTTT TRBV12-3/TRBV12-4 NA 12 TRBJ2-2 NA
CSARTGMNTEAFF TGCAGTGCTAGGACAGGGATGAACACTGAAGCTTTCTTT TRBV20-1 few 13 TRBJ1-1 TRBD1
CATSDPGTGGSHEQFF TGTGCCACCAGTGATCCTGGGACAGGGGGCTCCCATGAGCAGTTCTTC TRBV24-1 NA 16 TRBJ2-1 TRBD1
CASSGQAYEQYF TGTGCCAGCAGTGGACAAGCCTACGAGCAGTACTTC TRBV2 NA 12 TRBJ2-7 NA
CASSYSGPTNNEQFF TGTGCCAGCAGTTACAGTGGCCCCACGAACAATGAGCAGTTCTTC TRBV6-5 NA 15 TRBJ2-1 NA
CASSLPRRFSSYNEQFF TGTGCCAGCAGCCTTCCGCGCCGGTTTAGCTCCTACAATGAGCAGTTCTTC TRBV7-8 few 17 TRBJ2-1 NA
CASSPVAPASNQPQHF TGTGCCAGCTCACCGGTCGCACCGGCATCAAATCAGCCCCAGCATTTT TRBV18 NA 16 TRBJ1-5 NA
CASSLDGQSSRTIYF TGTGCCAGCAGCTTAGACGGACAGTCGAGCCGCACCATATATTTT TRBV7-9 NA 15 TRBJ1-3 NA
CASRATGTYNEQFF TGTGCCAGCAGAGCTACAGGGACCTACAATGAGCAGTTCTTC TRBV6-1 NA 14 TRBJ2-1 NA
CATSLASGYNEQFF TGTGCCACCAGCCTGGCTAGCGGCTACAATGAGCAGTTCTTC TRBV15 NA 14 TRBJ2-1 TRBD2
CASRLSGDTQYF TGTGCCAGTAGACTTAGCGGAGATACGCAGTATTTT TRBV19 few 12 TRBJ2-3 NA
CSAMGQMNTEAFF TGCAGCGCTATGGGACAGATGAACACTGAAGCTTTCTTT TRBV29-1 NA 13 TRBJ1-1 TRBD1
CATSRDMGRIAGSTDTQYF TGTGCCACCAGCAGAGATATGGGCCGAATAGCAGGTAGCACAGATACGCAGTATTTT TRBV15 NA 19 TRBJ2-3 NA
CSARDKTGHLGEAFF TGCAGTGCTAGAGATAAGACAGGGCACCTGGGGGAAGCTTTCTTT TRBV20-1 NA 15 TRBJ1-1 TRBD1
CASSVRGASSYNEQFF TGTGCCAGCAGTGTGAGAGGGGCGAGCTCCTACAATGAGCAGTTCTTC TRBV25-1 few 16 TRBJ2-1 NA
CASSSTGVNTEAFF TGTGCCAGCAGTTCGACAGGGGTGAACACTGAAGCTTTCTTT TRBV27 few 14 TRBJ1-1 TRBD1
CASSSPGLPPYEQYF TGTGCCAGCAGTTCCCCGGGACTACCGCCCTACGAGCAGTACTTC TRBV28 NA 15 TRBJ2-7 TRBD2
CASSLVPRQAFF TGTGCCAGCAGCTTGGTTCCCCGCCAAGCTTTCTTT TRBV5-8 NA 12 TRBJ1-1 NA
CASSLRESSGNTIYF TGTGCCAGCAGCTTACGGGAATCCTCTGGAAACACCATATATTTT TRBV7-2 few 15 TRBJ1-3 NA
CSARLGGRGGNTEAFF TGCAGTGCTCGATTAGGGGGGAGGGGGGGGAACACTGAAGCTTTCTTT TRBV20-1 NA 16 TRBJ1-1 NA
CASSYSGRHSPLHF TGTGCCAGCAGTTACTCTGGGCGTCATTCACCCCTCCACTTT TRBV27 few 14 TRBJ1-6 NA
CASSQELGFLGEQYF TGCGCCAGCAGCCAAGAGTTGGGCTTTCTCGGTGAGCAGTACTTC TRBV4-3 NA 15 TRBJ2-7 NA
CATQSSYNSPLHF TGTGCCACCCAGAGCTCCTATAATTCACCCCTCCACTTT TRBV2 few 13 TRBJ1-6 NA
CASRTGRGSPLHF TGTGCCAGCAGGACAGGGCGAGGTTCACCCCTCCACTTT TRBV27 NA 13 TRBJ1-6 TRBD1
CASSYSGIGETQYF TGTGCCAGCAGTTATTCTGGAATTGGGGAGACCCAGTACTTC TRBV6-5 few 14 TRBJ2-5 NA
CASSSHTGTVQAFF TGTGCCAGCAGCTCGCATACCGGGACAGTCCAAGCTTTCTTT TRBV7-2 few 14 TRBJ1-1 TRBD1
CASSSYQGPGNQPQHF TGTGCCAGCAGTTCTTACCAGGGACCTGGCAATCAGCCCCAGCATTTT TRBV19 few 16 TRBJ1-5 NA
CASSPSVPNYGYTF TGTGCCAGCTCACCCTCGGTCCCTAACTATGGCTACACCTTC TRBV18 few 14 TRBJ1-2 NA